Below, 29 T cell receptor beta chains from the same sample are listed, as sequenced in a study of blood T cell repertoires in COVID-19. The repertoire was sequenced with immunoSEQ multiplex PCR; TCRdb's copy has only in-frame clones and lacks some. The data show 350,000 to 400,000 clones, about 88% seen once. The material sequenced was PBMCs or T cells enriched from blood (not recorded which). The source is a woman aged 30 to 39 who had recovered from COVID-19.

V gene TRBV30 combines with J gene TRBJ1-1, with D hard to call. V lost 5 bases and J 8 bases, leaving 18 bases between the germline ends. The CDR3 spans 13 residues. Looked up from germline, CDR1 is GTSNPN and CDR2 is SVGIG (reference sequence). The DNA for the CDR3 is TGTGCCTGGGGCTTGGGAGGGCTAGCGGAAGCTTTCTTT. This codes for CAWGLGGLAEAFF.

The chain joins TRBV27 to TRBJ2-3, with 8 bases fitting TRBD2. CDR1 and CDR2 (germline): MNHEY, SMNVEV (reference sequence). Trimming removed 1 base from V and 1 base from J; junction bases left unmatched: 7. The CDR3 is 17 amino acids. CDR3 residues: CASSLYGLLAGTDTQYF. CDR3 sequence (DNA): TGTGCCAGCAGTTTATACGGCTTACTAGCGGGCACAGATACGCAGTATTTT.

CDR3 in amino acids: CASSQDRYGPQHF. DNA for the CDR3: TGTGCCAGCAGCCAAGATCGGTACGGGCCCCAGCATTTT. V is TRBV3-1 (or the pseudogene TRBV3-2) and J is TRBJ1-5, with D hard to call. This CDR3 has 13 amino acids. V was cut by 0 bases and J by 9 bases, with 9 bases left in between. Germline CDR1 and CDR2: LGHDT and YNNKEL (reference sequence).

This chain joins TRBV2 and TRBJ1-6, with 7 bases that match TRBD1. Germline-derived CDR1 and CDR2 are SNHLY and FYNNEI. CDR3 length equals 16 residues. J was trimmed by 1 base and V by 7 bases; bases with no gene match: 7. CDR3 protein: CASTQRGQSYNSPLHF. The CDR3 DNA reads as TGTGCCAGCACCCAAAGGGGGCAATCCTATAATTCACCCCTCCACTTT.

CDR3 loop: CASSTRDRRDSTEAFF. The CDR3 DNA reads TGTGCCAGCAGCACCCGGGACAGGCGGGACAGTACTGAAGCTTTCTTT. V usage is TRBV11-2 and J usage is TRBJ1-1, with 8 nucleotides matching TRBD1. CDR3 size: 16 residues. Losses at the gene ends were 5 bases for V and 5 bases for J; bases not matched to a gene: 13. From germline, CDR1 is SGHAT and CDR2 FQNNGV.

The V call is TRBV9, the J call TRBJ2-1, with TRBD2 matching 9 bases. The CDR3 length is 16 residues. Germline V gene sequence: CDR1 SGDLS, CDR2 YYNGEE. With 0 bases clipped from V and 8 bases from J, the junction kept 9 bases outside the gene matches. The CDR3 region is CASSVGGSGSYDEQFF. The CDR3, as DNA: TGTGCCAGCAGCGTAGGAGGTAGCGGGAGTTATGATGAGCAGTTCTTC.

The sample holds one count of this clone. In the same sample, other DNA sequences code for this CDR3. This rearrangement joins TRBV4-1 to TRBJ2-7; 8 bases map to TRBD1. CDR3 length equals 15 residues. V trimming: 0 bases; J trimming: 3 bases; junction bases outside the gene matches: 4. CDR1 and CDR2 from the germline V gene are MGHRA and YSYEKL. CDR3 loop: CASSQERQGNYEQYF. The CDR3 DNA sequence: TGCGCCAGCAGCCAAGAGAGACAGGGGAACTACGAGCAGTACTTC.

The chain joins TRBV2 to TRBJ2-4, with 7 positions matching TRBD1. V was pared by 6 bases and J by 6 bases, with 5 bases of the junction left unmatched. The CDR3 extends over 13 amino acids. In germline, CDR1 is SNHLY, CDR2 FYNNEI. CDR3 bases: TGTGCCAGCAGCACCGGGACAGTAAACATTCAGTACTTC. Encoded protein: CASSTGTVNIQYF. The whole variable domain, remainder taken from reference TRBV2 and TRBJ2-4, is EPEVTQTPSHQVTQMGQEVILRCVPISNHLYFYWYRQILGQKVEFLVSFYNNEISEKSEIFDDQFSVERPDGSNFTLKIRSTKLEDSAMYFCASSTGTVNIQYFGAGTRLSVL.

The chain carries TRBV5-1 and TRBJ1-1, with D perhaps matching TRBD1 (6 bases). V dropped 4 bases and J dropped 5 bases, with 18 bases sitting between them. CDR3 length equals 15 residues. CDR1 and CDR2 (germline): SGHRS, YFSETQ. CDR3: CASSVSGTTETEAFF. The CDR3 coding sequence is TGCGCCAGCAGCGTCTCCGGGACAACCGAAACTGAAGCTTTCTTT.

This chain joins TRBV7-2 and TRBJ1-4, with D possibly being TRBD1 (5 bases). CDR1 SGHTA and CDR2 FQGNSA come from the germline V gene. The CDR3 length is 15 residues. V gave up 1 base and J gave up 3 bases, with 9 bases separating them. CDR3 sequence (DNA): TGTGCCAGCAGCTTAGGGGGCAGCCCTAATGAAAAACTGTTTTTT. As protein: CASSLGGSPNEKLFF.

The chain combines TRBV7-8 with TRBJ1-4; no firm D call. The CDR3 length is 15 residues. Germline V CDR1 and CDR2: SGHVS, FQNEAQ. Trimming removed 1 base at V and 6 bases at J, with 12 bases between. The CDR3 DNA reads as TGTGCCAGCAGCTTAGGCGGTCCGAGGGATGAAAAACTGTTTTTT. Encoded protein: CASSLGGPRDEKLFF. The full variable domain, in which reference TRBV7-8 and TRBJ1-4 provide the parts outside the CDR3, is GAGVSQSPRYKVAKRGQDVALRCDPISGHVSLFWYQQALGQGPEFLTYFQNEAQLDKSGLPSDRFFAERPEGSVSTLKIQRTQQEDSAVYLCASSLGGPRDEKLFFGSGTQLSVL.

This clone was picked up a small number of times. V gene TRBV7-9 combines with J gene TRBJ1-2, with D possibly being TRBD1 (5 bases). V lost 4 bases and J lost 4, with 13 bases in between. CDR1 and CDR2 (germline): SEHNR, FQNEAQ (reference sequence). The CDR3 spans 14 residues. This chain's CDR3 is CASSSPRGLYGYTF. CDR3 bases: TGTGCCAGCAGCTCGCCACGGGGACTCTATGGCTACACCTTC.

This clone occurred once. The chain couples TRBV9 to TRBJ1-3, with no clear D. The CDR3 is 15 amino acids. Germline V CDR1 and CDR2: SGDLS, YYNGEE. Trimming shortened V by 0 bases and J by 0 bases, and 7 bases separated the two germline ends. The CDR3 loop is CASSVGGSSGNTIYF. The CDR3 DNA is TGTGCCAGCAGCGTAGGTGGGAGCTCTGGAAACACCATATATTTT.

This clone was observed a few times. V gene TRBV29-1 combines with J gene TRBJ2-5; maybe TRBD1 (5 bases). This CDR3 is built from 14 residues. V lost 4 bases to trimming and J lost 2 bases, with 14 bases between them. Germline-derived CDR1 and CDR2 are SQVTM and ANQGSEA. CDR3 in DNA: TGCAGCGTTGTTCGGCAGGGAAGGCAAGAGACCCAGTACTTC. It specifies CSVVRQGRQETQYF.

This clone was observed a handful of times. This chain uses TRBV28 with TRBJ2-3; 9 positions agree with TRBD2. Germline V gene lookup returns CDR1 MDHEN and CDR2 SYDVKM. CDR3 length: 16 amino acids. Losses at the gene ends were 5 bases for V and 3 bases for J; bases not matched to a gene: 9. The CDR3 nucleotides read TGTGCCAGCAGTCCGTCAGCGGGAGGAGGGACAGATACGCAGTATTTT. Its translation: CASSPSAGGGTDTQYF.

The V and J genes are TRBV7-8 and TRBJ2-1, with 7 bases lining up with TRBD1. From germline, CDR1 is SGHVS and CDR2 FQNEAQ. V trimming: 4 bases; J trimming: 1 base; junction bases outside the gene matches: 1. This CDR3 is built from 14 residues. The CDR3 sequence is CASSSTGSYNEQFF. CDR3 DNA: TGTGCCAGCAGCTCGACAGGGTCCTACAATGAGCAGTTCTTC.

The V call is TRBV13, the J call TRBJ1-2; 7 nucleotides match TRBD1. V lost 1 base, J lost 5 bases, and 4 bases stayed unmatched. The CDR3 extends over 14 amino acids. Looked up from germline, CDR1 is PRHDT and CDR2 is FYEKMQ (reference sequence). CDR3 sequence: CASSLVGGQYGYTF. The CDR3 DNA is TGTGCCAGCAGCTTAGTTGGGGGACAGTATGGCTACACCTTC.

This clone is a singleton in its sample. The rearrangement links TRBV28 to TRBJ2-7; TRBD1 matches at 7 bases. V was clipped by 5 bases and J by 3 bases; unmatched bases: 7. Germline V gives CDR1 MDHEN, CDR2 SYDVKM. CDR3 length: 14 residues. CDR3 protein: CASSRPGQSYEQYF. The CDR3 DNA reads as TGTGCCAGCAGTCGACCGGGACAGAGCTACGAGCAGTACTTC. Full variable domain (rest looked up from reference TRBV28 and TRBJ2-7): DVKVTQSSRYLVKRTGEKVFLECVQDMDHENMFWYRQDPGLGLRLIYFSYDVKMKEKGDIPEGYSVSREKKERFSLILESASTNQTSMYLCASSRPGQSYEQYFGPGTRLTVT.

This chain uses TRBV29-1 with TRBJ2-7; TRBD1 matches at 8 bases. This CDR3 comprises 16 residues. Germline V gene sequence: CDR1 SQVTM, CDR2 ANQGSEA. Trimming cost V 1 base and J 0 bases; bases outside gene matches: 8. CDR3 protein: CSVEVRDRRSSYEQYF. The CDR3 DNA reads TGCAGCGTTGAAGTGAGGGACAGGAGAAGCTCCTACGAGCAGTACTTC.

The chain combines TRBV28 with TRBJ2-7, with TRBD1 matching over 9 bases. Germline V gives CDR1 MDHEN, CDR2 SYDVKM. The CDR3 runs 14 residues. V was clipped by 6 bases and J by 5 bases; unmatched bases: 8. The chain's CDR3 is CASSLRDRVNEQYF. CDR3 sequence (DNA): TGTGCCAGCAGCCTGCGGGACAGGGTTAACGAGCAGTACTTC.

This clone appeared once. V usage is TRBV24-1 and J usage is TRBJ1-6; possibly TRBD1 for D (6 bases). CDR3 length: 15 residues. Trimming stripped 7 bases from V and 4 bases from J, with 13 bases between. The germline V gene has CDR1 KGHDR and CDR2 SFDVKD. The CDR3 spells CATRDRGQYNSPLHF. In DNA form, the CDR3 reads TGTGCCACCAGAGACCGTGGACAGTATAATTCACCCCTCCACTTT.

Points on this clone: At the DNA level, this CDR3 is encoded by other sequences in the same sample as well. The V gene is TRBV19, the J gene TRBJ2-2, with 7 nucleotides matching TRBD2. V gave up 6 bases and J gave up 2 bases; unmatched junction bases: 6. This CDR3 has 15 residues. CDR1 and CDR2 (germline): LNHDA, SQIVND (reference sequence). The CDR3 sequence is CASSPGTTNTGELFF. CDR3 coding DNA: TGTGCCAGTAGCCCGGGGACTACTAACACCGGGGAGCTGTTTTTT.

V gene TRBV7-9 combines with J gene TRBJ1-4; 7 bases fit TRBD1. Germline V CDR1 and CDR2: SEHNR, FQNEAQ (reference sequence). The CDR3 sequence is 14 residues long. This chain's CDR3 is CAITSDRANEKLFF. The CDR3 DNA sequence: TGTGCAATCACCTCCGACAGGGCGAATGAAAAACTGTTTTTT. Full variable domain (remainder filled in from reference TRBV7-9 and TRBJ1-4): DTGVSQNPRHKITKRGQNVTFRCDPISEHNRLYWYRQTLGQGPEFLTYFQNEAQLEKSRLLSDRFSAERPKGSFSTLEIQRTEQGDSAMYLCAITSDRANEKLFFGSGTQLSVL.

The V gene is TRBV6-4, the J gene TRBJ2-7; possible D gene TRBD1, 5 bases. With 3 bases removed from V and 3 bases from J, the gap between germline ends came to 9 bases. The CDR3 loop spans 13 amino acids. CDR1 and CDR2 (germline): MRHNA, SNTAGT. Here the CDR3 DNA reads TGTGCCAGCAGTGAAAATCAGGGCTACGAGCAGTACTTC. It encodes CASSENQGYEQYF.

The chain carries TRBV30 and TRBJ1-1; D gene unclear. Trimming removed 3 bases from V and 8 bases from J, with 19 bases in between. Per the germline V gene, CDR1 is GTSNPN and CDR2 is SVGIG (reference sequence). This CDR3 has 14 amino acids. CDR3 protein: CAWRETGLRGEAFF. The CDR3 DNA reads TGTGCCTGGAGAGAGACGGGATTACGTGGGGAAGCTTTCTTT. Together with reference TRBV30 and TRBJ1-1, the CDR3 gives the full variable domain: SQTIHQWPATLVQPVGSPLSLECTVEGTSNPNLYWYRQAAGRGLQLLFYSVGIGQISSEVPQNLSASRPQDRQFILSSKKLLLSDSGFYLCAWRETGLRGEAFFGQGTRLTVV.

The rearrangement links TRBV5-1 to TRBJ1-2; D uncertain. V was clipped by 0 bases and J by 3 bases, with 15 bases between them. The CDR3 runs to 16 residues. The germline V gene encodes CDR1 SGHRS and CDR2 YFSETQ. The CDR3 sequence is CASSLGGRERYYGYTF. CDR3 coding DNA: TGCGCCAGCAGCTTGGGAGGTCGGGAGAGGTACTATGGCTACACCTTC.

This clone showed up many times. The chain links TRBV4-2 to TRBJ2-7; 7 bases map to TRBD2. V trimming: 4 bases; J trimming: 0 bases; junction bases outside the gene matches: 9. The CDR3 has 16 residues. The germline gives CDR1 LGHNA, CDR2 YNFKEQ. CDR3 loop: CASSPVTSDSSYEQYF. CDR3 bases: TGTGCCAGCAGCCCAGTCACTAGCGATAGCTCCTACGAGCAGTACTTC.

The chain recombines TRBV4-1 with TRBJ2-1; the match to TRBD2 covers 7 bases. The CDR3 has 15 residues. J gave up 9 bases and V 0 bases, and 8 bases lay outside the gene matches. Germline CDR1 and CDR2: MGHRA and YSYEKL. The CDR3 sequence: CASSQDGLAGGEQFF. CDR3 nucleotide sequence: TGCGCCAGCAGCCAAGATGGATTAGCGGGTGGTGAGCAGTTCTTC.

The V gene is TRBV7-2, the J gene TRBJ1-2; 8 nucleotides line up with TRBD1. The V segment lost 4 bases and the J segment 4 bases; nucleotides outside the gene matches: 5. The CDR3 length is 14 residues. The germline V gene encodes CDR1 SGHTA and CDR2 FQGNSA. CDR3 amino acids: CASSYNDRGYGYTF. The CDR3 DNA reads as TGTGCCAGCAGCTATAACGACAGGGGCTATGGCTACACCTTC.